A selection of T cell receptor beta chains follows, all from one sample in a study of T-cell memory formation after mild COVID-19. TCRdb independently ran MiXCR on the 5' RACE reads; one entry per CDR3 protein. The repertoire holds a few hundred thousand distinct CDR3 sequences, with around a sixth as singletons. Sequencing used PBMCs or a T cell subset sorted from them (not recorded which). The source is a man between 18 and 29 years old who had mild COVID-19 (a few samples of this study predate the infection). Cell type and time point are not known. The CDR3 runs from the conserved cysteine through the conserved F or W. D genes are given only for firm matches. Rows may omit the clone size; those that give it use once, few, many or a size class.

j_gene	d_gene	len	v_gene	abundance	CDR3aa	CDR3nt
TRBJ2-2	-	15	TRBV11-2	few	CASSLLGGYTGELFF	TGTGCCAGCAGCTTATTGGGGGGATACACCGGGGAGCTGTTTTTT
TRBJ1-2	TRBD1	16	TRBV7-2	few	CASSPSPGNRGYGYTF	TGTGCCAGCAGCCCTAGCCCCGGGAACAGGGGATATGGCTACACCTTC
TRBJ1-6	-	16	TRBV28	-	CASRHGGASDNSPLHF	TGTGCCAGCAGACATGGGGGGGCGTCGGATAATTCACCCCTCCACTTT
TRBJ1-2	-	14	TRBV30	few	CAWSQAAGAYGYTF	TGTGCCTGGAGCCAAGCTGCCGGCGCCTATGGCTACACCTTC
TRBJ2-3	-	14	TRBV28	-	CASSFGLDTDTQYF	TGTGCCAGCAGTTTTGGATTGGACACAGATACGCAGTATTTT
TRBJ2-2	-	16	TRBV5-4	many	CASSLARQKNTGELFF	TGTGCCAGCAGCTTGGCCCGCCAAAAGAACACCGGGGAGCTGTTTTTT
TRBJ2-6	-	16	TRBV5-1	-	CASSLRGSSGANVLTF	TGCGCCAGCAGCTTGCGGGGCAGCTCTGGGGCCAACGTCCTGACTTTC
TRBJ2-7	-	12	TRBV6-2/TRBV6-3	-	CATFSGLREQYF	TGTGCCACCTTCAGCGGTCTCCGGGAGCAGTACTTC
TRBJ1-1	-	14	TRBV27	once	CASSLSGETTEAFF	TGTGCCAGCAGTTTATCGGGTGAGACCACTGAAGCTTTCTTT
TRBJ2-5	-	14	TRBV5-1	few	CASSFGLAEETQYF	TGCGCCAGCAGCTTCGGGTTAGCGGAAGAGACCCAGTACTTC
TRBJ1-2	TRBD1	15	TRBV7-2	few	CASSSNVGQYYGYTF	TGTGCCAGCAGCTCAAACGTGGGACAGTACTATGGCTACACCTTC
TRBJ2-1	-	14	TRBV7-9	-	CASSGGSYHNEQFF	TGTGCCAGCAGTGGGGGATCCTATCACAATGAGCAGTTCTTC
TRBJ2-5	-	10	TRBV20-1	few	CSAARGNQYF	TGCAGTGCCGCCCGAGGGAACCAGTACTTC
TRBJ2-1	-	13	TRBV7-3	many	CASSSVYGNEQFF	TGTGCCAGCAGCTCGGTGTACGGGAATGAGCAGTTCTTC
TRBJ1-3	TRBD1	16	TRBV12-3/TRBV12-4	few	CASRRRDRASGNTIYF	TGTGCCAGCAGACGAAGGGACAGGGCCTCTGGAAACACCATATATTTT
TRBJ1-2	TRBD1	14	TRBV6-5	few	CASSSGDRGLGYTF	TGTGCCAGCAGCTCCGGAGACAGGGGGCTTGGCTACACCTTC
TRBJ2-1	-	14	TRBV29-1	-	CSVVQASSYNEQFF	TGCAGCGTTGTGCAAGCGAGCTCCTACAATGAGCAGTTCTTC
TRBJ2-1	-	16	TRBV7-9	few	CASSLVAVWEYNEQFF	TGTGCCAGCAGCTTAGTAGCGGTGTGGGAATACAATGAGCAGTTCTTC
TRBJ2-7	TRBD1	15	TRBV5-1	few	CASSPPGQGLAEQYF	TGCGCCAGCAGCCCACCGGGACAGGGCCTTGCCGAACAGTACTTC
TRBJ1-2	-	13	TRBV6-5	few	CARLGGGNYGYTF	TGTGCCAGATTAGGGGGTGGGAACTATGGCTACACCTTC
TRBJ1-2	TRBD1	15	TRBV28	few	CASSSRDRGIFGYTF	TGTGCCAGCAGTTCACGGGACAGGGGGATATTCGGCTACACCTTC
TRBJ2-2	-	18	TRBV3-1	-	CASFKRAGTSPRTGELFF	TGTGCCAGCTTTAAGAGGGCCGGGACCTCTCCTCGGACCGGGGAGCTGTTTTTT
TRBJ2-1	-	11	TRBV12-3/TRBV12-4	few	CASPWGNEQFF	TGTGCCAGCCCCTGGGGGAATGAGCAGTTCTTC
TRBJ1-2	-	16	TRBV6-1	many	CASSRSGQGTNYGYTF	TGTGCCAGCAGTCGAAGTGGGCAGGGGACTAACTATGGCTACACCTTC
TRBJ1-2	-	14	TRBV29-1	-	CSVEEGGSYYGYTF	TGCAGCGTTGAAGAGGGGGGCAGCTACTATGGCTACACCTTC
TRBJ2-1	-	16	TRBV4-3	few	CASSPDVGGAYNEQFF	TGCGCCAGCAGCCCTGATGTGGGTGGAGCCTACAATGAGCAGTTCTTC
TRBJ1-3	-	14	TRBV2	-	CASSGGLPGNTIYF	TGTGCCAGCAGTGGGGGACTCCCTGGAAACACCATATATTTT
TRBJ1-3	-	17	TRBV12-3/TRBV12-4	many	CASIPFTGTVSGNTIYF	TGTGCCAGTATACCGTTTACAGGGACTGTGTCTGGAAACACCATATATTTT
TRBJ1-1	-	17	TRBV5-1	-	CASSFTGYVSGNTEAFF	TGCGCCAGCAGCTTTACAGGGTATGTATCCGGGAACACTGAAGCTTTCTTT
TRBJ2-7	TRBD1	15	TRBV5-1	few	CASSLMGQGAEEQYF	TGCGCCAGCAGCCTCATGGGACAGGGGGCGGAAGAGCAGTACTTC
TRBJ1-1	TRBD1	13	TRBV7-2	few	CASSPRQGAVAFF	TGTGCCAGCAGCCCCCGACAGGGGGCGGTCGCTTTCTTT
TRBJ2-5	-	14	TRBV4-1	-	CASSQIRVVETQYF	TGCGCCAGCAGCCAAATCAGGGTCGTAGAGACCCAGTACTTC
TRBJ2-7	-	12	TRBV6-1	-	CASSAIGDEQYF	TGTGCCAGCAGCGCTATAGGAGACGAGCAGTACTTC
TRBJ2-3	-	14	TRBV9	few	CASSARVFTDTQYF	TGTGCCAGCAGCGCTCGTGTCTTCACAGATACGCAGTATTTT
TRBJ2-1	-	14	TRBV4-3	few	CASSQGTPYNEQFF	TGCGCCAGCAGCCAAGGGACCCCCTACAATGAGCAGTTCTTC
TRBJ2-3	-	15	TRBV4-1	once	CASSQGERNTDTQYF	TGCGCCAGCAGCCAAGGGGAGCGGAACACAGATACGCAGTATTTT
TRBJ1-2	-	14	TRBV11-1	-	CASSRDTSNYGYTF	TGTGCCAGCAGCAGAGACACCTCTAACTATGGCTACACCTTC
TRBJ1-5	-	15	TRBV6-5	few	CASSEVGESNQPQHF	TGTGCCAGCAGTGAGGTGGGGGAGAGCAATCAGCCCCAGCATTTT
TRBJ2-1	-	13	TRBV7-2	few	CATRQGGYSEQFF	TGTGCCACCCGACAGGGAGGCTACAGTGAGCAGTTCTTC
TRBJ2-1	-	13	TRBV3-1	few	CASSQGTPREQFF	TGTGCCAGCAGCCAAGGGACGCCCAGGGAGCAGTTCTTC
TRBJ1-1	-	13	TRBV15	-	CATSRGEGTEAFF	TGTGCCACCAGCAGAGGCGAAGGGACTGAAGCTTTCTTT
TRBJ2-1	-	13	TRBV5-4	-	CASTLGGFNEQFF	TGTGCCAGCACCTTGGGGGGATTCAATGAGCAGTTCTTC
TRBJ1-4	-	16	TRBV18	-	CASSPPLTGGREKLFF	TGTGCCAGCTCACCACCTTTGACAGGCGGCAGAGAAAAACTGTTTTTT
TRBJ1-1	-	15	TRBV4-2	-	CASSQGKGVDTEAFF	TGTGCCAGCAGCCAAGGGAAGGGAGTGGATACTGAAGCTTTCTTT